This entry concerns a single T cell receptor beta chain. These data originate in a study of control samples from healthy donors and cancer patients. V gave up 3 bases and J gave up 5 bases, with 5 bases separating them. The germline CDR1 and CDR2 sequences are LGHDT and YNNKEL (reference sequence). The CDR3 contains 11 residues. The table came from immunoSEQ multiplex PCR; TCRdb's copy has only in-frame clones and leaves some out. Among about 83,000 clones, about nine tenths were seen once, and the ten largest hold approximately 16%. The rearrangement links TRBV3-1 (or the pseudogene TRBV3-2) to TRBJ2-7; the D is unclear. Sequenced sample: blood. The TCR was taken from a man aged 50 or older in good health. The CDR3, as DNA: TGTGCCAGCAGCCATGTCAACGAGCAGTACTTC. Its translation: CASSHVNEQYF.